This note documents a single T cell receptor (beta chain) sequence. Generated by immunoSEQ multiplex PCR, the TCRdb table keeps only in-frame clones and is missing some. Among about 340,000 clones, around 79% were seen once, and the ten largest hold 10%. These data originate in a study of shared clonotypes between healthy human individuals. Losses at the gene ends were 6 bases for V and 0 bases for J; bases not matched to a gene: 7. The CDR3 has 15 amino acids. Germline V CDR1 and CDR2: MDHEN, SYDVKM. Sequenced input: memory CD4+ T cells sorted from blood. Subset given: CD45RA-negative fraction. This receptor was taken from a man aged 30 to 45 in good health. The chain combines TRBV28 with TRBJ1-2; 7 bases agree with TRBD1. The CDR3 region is CASSSPGQPNYGYTF. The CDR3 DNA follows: TGTGCCAGCAGCTCACCGGGACAGCCTAACTATGGCTACACCTTC.